This T cell receptor (beta chain) emerged from a study of OX40 agonist ivuxolimab in advanced cancers. For the study at large: Aged about 20 to 80 with a mean of about 60 years, they were 82.7% male.

This clone appeared a single time. The antigen is undetermined. The CDR3 has 17 amino acids. CDR1 and CDR2 (germline): SEHNR, FQNEAQ (reference sequence). V shed 5 bases and J 3 bases; nucleotides not matched to a gene: 10. Study-level points and caveats: CD4+ and CD8+ blood T cells expanded clonally by week 6 at 0.1 to 3.0 mg/kg.

Sequencing was performed with immunoSEQ multiplex PCR; in TCRdb, only in-frame clones are kept and a portion is missing. The sample gives 65,000 to 80,000 clones, roughly 92% of which show up once; about 10% is in the top ten. J is TRBJ1-1 and V is TRBV7-9, with 12 nucleotides matching TRBD1. Specimen: CD4+ or CD8+ T cells sorted from blood, collected in a trial of the OX40 agonist ivuxolimab. This receptor was obtained from an adult with an advanced solid tumor such as melanoma, head and neck, liver or kidney cancer. The CDR3 reads CASSHRSRDRGHTEAFF. CDR3 in DNA: TGTGCCAGCAGCCACCGAAGCCGGGACAGGGGGCACACTGAAGCTTTCTTT.